These 4 T cell receptor beta chains were all obtained from the same sample, sequenced in a study of blood T cell repertoires in COVID-19. Data came from immunoSEQ multiplex PCR; TCRdb stores just in-frame clones and leaves some out. Seen here are 250,000 to 300,000 clones, approximately 90% observed once, and the top ten hold 0.9% to 1%. Specimen: peripheral blood. These receptors came from a woman between 35 and 50 years old who had recovered from COVID-19.

CDR3 sequence: CASSPRRGNYTF. CDR3 nucleotides: TGTGCCAGCTCACCACGGCGGGGGAACTACACCTTC. This chain connects TRBV18 to TRBJ1-2, with a possible D match to TRBD1 (5 bases). Germline-derived CDR1 and CDR2 are KGHSH and LQKENI. CDR3 length: 12 amino acids. V lost 1 base and J lost 10, with 10 bases in between.

The CDR3 coding sequence is TGTGCCAGTAGTCTCCCTAGCGTACCCATTCAGTACTTC. Residues: CASSLPSVPIQYF. This rearrangement joins TRBV19 to TRBJ2-4, with D perhaps matching TRBD2 (6 bases). The V and J ends lost 5 bases and 9 bases respectively, with 14 bases between them. Per the germline V gene, CDR1 is LNHDA and CDR2 is SQIVND (reference sequence). CDR3 length equals 13 residues.

The rearrangement joins TRBV7-3 to TRBJ2-2; D might be TRBD1 (6 bases). CDR3 length equals 15 residues. V was shortened by 4 bases and J by 3 bases, with 12 bases between the two germline ends. Germline CDR1 and CDR2: SGHTA and FQGTGA. The CDR3, as DNA: TGTGCCAGCAGCTATCTAGGGGGAGACACCGGGGAGCTGTTTTTT. This gives the protein CASSYLGGDTGELFF.

The DNA for the CDR3 is TGTGCCAGCAGCCGGACTAGCGGGGGGACATACAATGAGCAGTTCTTC. This codes for CASSRTSGGTYNEQFF. The V call is TRBV11-1, the J call TRBJ2-1; TRBD2 agrees at 14 bases. The ends lost 5 bases at V and 4 bases at J; junction bases unmatched: 4. The germline V gene has CDR1 SGHAT and CDR2 FQDESV (reference sequence). There are 16 residues in the CDR3.